The 9 T cell receptor beta chains listed next were all sequenced from one sample in a study of blood T cell repertoires in COVID-19. Produced via immunoSEQ multiplex PCR; TCRdb's table is partial and in-frame only. The table shows about 120,000 clones, with approximately 85% occurring only once. Specimen: peripheral blood. The source is a man between 65 and 85 years old with acute or convalescent COVID-19.

The chain has TRBV29-1 and TRBJ2-1, with TRBD1 matching over 8 bases. The CDR3 runs to 13 residues. The V segment lost 7 bases and the J segment 15 bases; nucleotides outside the gene matches: 17. Germline CDR1 is SQVTM and CDR2 is ANQGSEA. The CDR3 DNA reads TGCAGCGCCGAAAACCCCGGGACAGGCTCACGGTTCTTC. Its protein product is CSAENPGTGSRFF.

V and J are TRBV6-1 and TRBJ1-2; D unresolved. The CDR3 consists of 14 residues. Germline V gene sequence: CDR1 MNHNS, CDR2 SASEGT. The V and J ends lost 2 bases and 8 bases respectively, with 15 bases between them. CDR3 DNA sequence: TGTGCCAGCAGTGAAAATCTCGGCGGTGGGGGCTACACCTTC. It is translated as CASSENLGGGGYTF.

The chain is built from TRBV5-4 and TRBJ2-2; TRBD2 aligns across 9 bases. V shed 3 bases and J 1 base; nucleotides not matched to a gene: 4. Germline V gene lookup returns CDR1 SGHNT and CDR2 YYREEE (reference sequence). The CDR3 covers 16 residues. The CDR3 here is CASSSPTSGNTGELFF. In DNA, the CDR3 is TGTGCCAGCAGCTCTCCGACTAGCGGGAACACCGGGGAGCTGTTTTTT.

This clone has just one count. The rearrangement uses TRBV29-1 and TRBJ2-3; D gene unclear. CDR3 length: 11 amino acids. The V end was cut by 6 bases, the J end by 6 bases, with 10 bases between. Germline V gene sequence: CDR1 SQVTM, CDR2 ANQGSEA. The CDR3, as DNA: TGCAGCGTCCACAGTGGGGATACGCAGTATTTT. Amino acid sequence: CSVHSGDTQYF.

J is TRBJ2-1 and V is TRBV27; 8 bases align to TRBD2. The V gene's germline CDR1 is MNHEY and CDR2 SMNVEV (reference sequence). The CDR3 totals 19 residues. V trimming: 6 bases; J trimming: 0 bases; junction bases outside the gene matches: 16. This CDR3 is CASRIAVAGRPSSYNEQFF. The CDR3 DNA sequence: TGTGCCAGCAGAATCGCGGTAGCGGGGAGACCTAGCTCCTACAATGAGCAGTTCTTC.

The gene calls are TRBV4-2 and TRBJ2-7, with 9 bases identical to TRBD1. CDR3 length: 16 amino acids. J was trimmed by 4 bases and V by 3 bases; bases with no gene match: 10. Germline V lookup: CDR1 LGHNA, CDR2 YNFKEQ. The CDR3 nucleotides are TGTGCCAGCAGCCAGGGGACAGGGTCGAGCGGATACGAGCAGTACTTC. This encodes CASSQGTGSSGYEQYF.

V and J are TRBV5-1 and TRBJ2-7, with D perhaps TRBD2 (6 bases). The CDR3 has 15 residues. CDR1 is SGHRS and CDR2 is YFSETQ in the germline V gene. Trimming stripped 4 bases from V and 2 bases from J, with 16 bases between. The CDR3 loop is CASSLSGTATYEQYF. CDR3 nucleotide sequence: TGCGCCAGCAGCCTATCCGGGACTGCAACCTACGAGCAGTACTTC.

This clone was picked up a small number of times. The J gene is TRBJ2-2, the V gene TRBV3-1 (or the pseudogene TRBV3-2), with 8 nucleotides matching TRBD1. The J segment lost 6 bases and the V segment lost 1 base, leaving 7 bases of the junction unmatched. CDR1 and CDR2 from the germline V gene are LGHDT and YNNKEL (reference sequence). This CDR3 has 16 amino acids. This CDR3 reads CASSQARGTGAGELFF. The CDR3, as DNA: TGTGCCAGCAGCCAAGCTCGAGGGACAGGCGCCGGGGAGCTGTTTTTT.

This rearrangement joins TRBV28 to TRBJ2-5, with 8 bases lining up with TRBD1. The CDR3 extends over 16 amino acids. V gave up 6 bases and J gave up 0 bases; unmatched junction bases: 9. Germline V gives CDR1 MDHEN, CDR2 SYDVKM. Here the CDR3 reads CASRKHRDRYQETQYF. The CDR3 nucleotides are TGTGCCAGCAGAAAACATAGGGACAGGTACCAAGAGACCCAGTACTTC.